There are many counts of the clone carrying this TCR beta chain. The antigen is not known. This entry belongs to a study of response to subunit inactivated influenza vaccine. Study conclusions and caveats: The authors suggested that few new T cells are recruited per seasonal influenza vaccination.

The CDR3 sequence is 13 residues long. Per the germline V gene, CDR1 is MGHRA and CDR2 is YSYEKL. V shed 4 bases and J shed 6 bases, with 13 bases lying between them. MiXCR, run by TCRdb on the RT-PCR reads, gives a single entry per CDR3 protein. There are more than 200,000 distinct CDR3 sequences in the sample; 9.5% to 15% occur only once, and more than 7% lies in the top ten. The rearrangement joins TRBV4-1 to TRBJ2-7, with D possibly matching TRBD1 (5 bases). Sequences were derived from non-naive T cells sorted from PBMCs, sampled about 14 days before vaccination. The TCR was taken from a man aged 45-65 years who received an inactivated influenza vaccine. The CDR3 DNA follows: TGCGCCAGCAGCCTAGATCAGGACACCGAGCAGTACTTC. Its translation is CASSLDQDTEQYF.